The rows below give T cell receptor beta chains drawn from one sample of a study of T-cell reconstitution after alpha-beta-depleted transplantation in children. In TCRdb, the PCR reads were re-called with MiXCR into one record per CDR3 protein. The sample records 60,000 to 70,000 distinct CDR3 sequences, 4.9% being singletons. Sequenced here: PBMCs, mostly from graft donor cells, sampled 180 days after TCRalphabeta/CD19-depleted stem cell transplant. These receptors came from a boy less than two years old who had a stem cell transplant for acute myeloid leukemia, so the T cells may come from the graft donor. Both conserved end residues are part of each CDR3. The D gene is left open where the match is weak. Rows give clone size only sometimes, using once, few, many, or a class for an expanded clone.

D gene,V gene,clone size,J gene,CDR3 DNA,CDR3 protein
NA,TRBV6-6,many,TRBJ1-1,TGTGCCAGCAGCCCCAGGGAAGCTGAAGCTTTCTTT,CASSPREAEAFF
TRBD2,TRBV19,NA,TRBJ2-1,TGTGCCAGTAGGGATGCGGGGGGGGCTAACAATGAGCAGTTCTTC,CASRDAGGANNEQFF
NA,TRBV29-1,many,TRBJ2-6,TGCAGCGCCGTGAGTGGGGCCAACGTCCTGACTTTC,CSAVSGANVLTF
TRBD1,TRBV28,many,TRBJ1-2,TGTGCCAGCAGCCACCTGGACAGGGCGCTCTATGGCTACACCTTC,CASSHLDRALYGYTF
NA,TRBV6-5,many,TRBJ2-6,TGTGCCAGCAGTTCCCCGGGACACCCCTTTGGGGCCAACGTCCTGACTTTC,CASSSPGHPFGANVLTF
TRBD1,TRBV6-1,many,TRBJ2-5,TGTGCCAGCAGTACGAGGGCCCCCAGGGGGCAAGAGACCCAGTACTTC,CASSTRAPRGQETQYF
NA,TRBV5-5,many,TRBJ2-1,TGTGCCAGCAGCTTTCGGACAGTCCGGGGTGAGCAGTTCTTC,CASSFRTVRGEQFF
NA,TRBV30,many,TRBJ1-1,TGTGCCTGGAGTCCGGACTGGAACACTGAAGCTTTCTTT,CAWSPDWNTEAFF
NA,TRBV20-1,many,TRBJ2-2,TGCAGTGCCAGACTCACCGGGGAGCTGTTTTTT,CSARLTGELFF
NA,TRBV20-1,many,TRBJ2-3,TGCAGTGCTAGGGGCTCGAGCACAGATACGCAGTATTTT,CSARGSSTDTQYF
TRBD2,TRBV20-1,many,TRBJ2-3,TGCAGTGCAACCCTAGCGGGGGTCACAGATACGCAGTATTTT,CSATLAGVTDTQYF
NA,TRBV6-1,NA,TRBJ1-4,TGTGCCAGCAGCTCCGGGGTCAATAATGAAAAACTGTTTTTT,CASSSGVNNEKLFF
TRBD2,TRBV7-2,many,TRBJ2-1,TGTGCCAGCAGCTTAGTGAGGACTAGCGGAATGGGGTACAATGAGCAGTTCTTC,CASSLVRTSGMGYNEQFF
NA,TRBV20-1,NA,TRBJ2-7,TGCAGTGCTAGAGCAGGGGGGTCCCCCTACGAGCAGTACTTC,CSARAGGSPYEQYF
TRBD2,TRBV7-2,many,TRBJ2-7,TGTGCCAGCAGCTTGAAGCGGGGACAGCAGTACTTC,CASSLKRGQQYF
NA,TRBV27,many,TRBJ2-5,TGTGCCAGCAGTTTATCGGTAGGCCCCCAAGAGACCCAGTACTTC,CASSLSVGPQETQYF
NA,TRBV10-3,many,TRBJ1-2,TGTGCCATCAGGGCCGGGCCCCCCGCGGGTGGCTACACCTTC,CAIRAGPPAGGYTF
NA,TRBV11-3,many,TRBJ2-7,TGTGCCAGCAGCCCCCCCGAGCGGAGCGAGCAGTACTTC,CASSPPERSEQYF
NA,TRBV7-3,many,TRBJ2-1,TGTGCCAGCAGCTCCAGGATCAATGAGCAGTTCTTC,CASSSRINEQFF
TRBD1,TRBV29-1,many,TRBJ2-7,TGCAGCGTCTCAAGGACAGGCGGAAACTACGAGCAGTACTTC,CSVSRTGGNYEQYF
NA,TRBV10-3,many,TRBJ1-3,TGTGCCATCAGTGACCCCCGACAGGCTACCTCTGGAAACACCATATATTTT,CAISDPRQATSGNTIYF
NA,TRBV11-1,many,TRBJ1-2,TGTGCCAGCAGAGTCGACGCCGCTGGGGGACATGATTCTAACTATGGCTACACCTTC,CASRVDAAGGHDSNYGYTF
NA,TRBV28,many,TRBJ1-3,TGTGCCAGCAGTTTCGTGTTGGGCCGCCTCTCTGGAAACACCATATATTTT,CASSFVLGRLSGNTIYF
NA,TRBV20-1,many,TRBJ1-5,TGCAGTGCTACCTGGAGCAGTAATCAGCCCCAGCATTTT,CSATWSSNQPQHF
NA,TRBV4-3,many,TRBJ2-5,TGCGCCAGCAGCCAAGATCTGGACCGAAGGGGAAAAGAGACCCAGTACTTC,CASSQDLDRRGKETQYF
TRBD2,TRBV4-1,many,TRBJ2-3,TGCGCCAGCAGCCAAGGGGGGACTAGTGCGGATACGCAGTATTTT,CASSQGGTSADTQYF
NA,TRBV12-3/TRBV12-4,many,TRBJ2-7,TGTGCCAGCAGTCGCTCTGGGGTGGACGAGCAGTACTTC,CASSRSGVDEQYF
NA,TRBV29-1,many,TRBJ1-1,TGCAGCGTTTCGTGGGGGCCCACTGAAGCTTTCTTT,CSVSWGPTEAFF
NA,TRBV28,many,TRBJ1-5,TGTGCCAGCAGGATCCGGGACTCCCCGAAAAATCAGCCCCAGCATTTT,CASRIRDSPKNQPQHF
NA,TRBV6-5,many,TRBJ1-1,TGTGCCAGCAGTTTAGTAGGACCCACTGAAGCTTTCTTT,CASSLVGPTEAFF
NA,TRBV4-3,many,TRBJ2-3,TGCGCCAGCAGCCAAGATCCGGGCGGGGGCCATAGCACAGATACGCAGTATTTT,CASSQDPGGGHSTDTQYF
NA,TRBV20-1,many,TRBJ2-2,TGCAGTGCTCAGGACGTAGCCGGGGAGCTGTTTTTT,CSAQDVAGELFF
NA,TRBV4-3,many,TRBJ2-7,TGCGCCAGCAGCCAAGCAAGGGTCGGCGAGCAGTACTTC,CASSQARVGEQYF
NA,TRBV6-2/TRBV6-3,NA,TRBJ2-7,TGTGCCAGCAGTGGGACGGGCTCCTACGAGCAGTACTTC,CASSGTGSYEQYF
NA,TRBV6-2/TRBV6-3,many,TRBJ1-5,TGTGCCAGCAGCCTAAAATTCGGGACGCCTCAGATCAATCAGCCCCAGCATTTT,CASSLKFGTPQINQPQHF
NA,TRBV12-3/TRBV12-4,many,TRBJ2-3,TGTGCCAGCAGTTATGAGGGCTACACAGATACGCAGTATTTT,CASSYEGYTDTQYF
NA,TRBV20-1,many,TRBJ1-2,TGCAGTGCTAGAGATCCTTGGGGGAGCCTTGGCTACACCTTC,CSARDPWGSLGYTF
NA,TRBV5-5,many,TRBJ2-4,TGTGCCAGCAGCGGCGGGGACTTCATAACCAAAAACATTCAGTACTTC,CASSGGDFITKNIQYF
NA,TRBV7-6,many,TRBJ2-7,TGTGCCAGCAGCTTAGGAGGGGGGGGCTCCTACGAGCAGTACTTC,CASSLGGGGSYEQYF
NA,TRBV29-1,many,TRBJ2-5,TGCAGCACCAGGGGAAGCCAAGAGACCCAGTACTTC,CSTRGSQETQYF
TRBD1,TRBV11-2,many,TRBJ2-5,TGTGCCAGCAGCTTCGGGACAGGGGAAGGGGAGACCCAGTACTTC,CASSFGTGEGETQYF
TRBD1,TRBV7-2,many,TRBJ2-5,TGTGCCAGCAGCGGCATGAGGTCCACAGGGGGGGAGACCCAGTACTTC,CASSGMRSTGGETQYF
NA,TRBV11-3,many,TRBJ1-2,TGTGCCAGCAGCTTAGCCCTTGGGGGAACTAACTATGGCTACACCTTC,CASSLALGGTNYGYTF
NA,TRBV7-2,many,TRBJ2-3,TGTGCCAGCAGCTCACTGACTATGAATACGCAGTATTTT,CASSSLTMNTQYF
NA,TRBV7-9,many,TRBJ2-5,TGTGCCAGCACTCTCCAAGGGGAGTCCGACCAAGAGACCCAGTACTTC,CASTLQGESDQETQYF
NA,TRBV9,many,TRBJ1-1,TGTGCCAGCAGCTACAAGCCCGACACGAATGAAGCTTTCTTT,CASSYKPDTNEAFF
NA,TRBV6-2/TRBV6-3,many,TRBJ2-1,TGTGCCAGCAGTTACTCTTCGGCGACGAGTGAGCAGTTCTTC,CASSYSSATSEQFF
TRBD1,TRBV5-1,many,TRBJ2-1,TGCGCCAGCAGCCGCCTTCGCACAGGGGAGGAGCAGTTCTTC,CASSRLRTGEEQFF
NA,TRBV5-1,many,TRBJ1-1,TGCGCCAGCAGCTTGCGAGAAGGTCTGAACACTGAAGCTTTCTTT,CASSLREGLNTEAFF